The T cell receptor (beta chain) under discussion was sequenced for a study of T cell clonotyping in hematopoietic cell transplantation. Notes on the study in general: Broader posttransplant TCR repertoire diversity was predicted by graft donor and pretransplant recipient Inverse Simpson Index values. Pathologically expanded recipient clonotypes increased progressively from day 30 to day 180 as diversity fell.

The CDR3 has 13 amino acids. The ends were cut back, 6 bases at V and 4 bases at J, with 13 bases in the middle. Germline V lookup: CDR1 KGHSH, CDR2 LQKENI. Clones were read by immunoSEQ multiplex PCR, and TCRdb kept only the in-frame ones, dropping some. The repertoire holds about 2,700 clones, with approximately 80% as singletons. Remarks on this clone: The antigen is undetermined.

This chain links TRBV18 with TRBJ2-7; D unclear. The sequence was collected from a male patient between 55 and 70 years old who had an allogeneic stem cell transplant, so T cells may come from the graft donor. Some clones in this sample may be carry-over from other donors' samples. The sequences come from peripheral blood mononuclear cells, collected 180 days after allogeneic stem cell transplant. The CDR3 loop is CASSREVNYEQYF. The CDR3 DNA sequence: TGTGCCAGCTCCCGAGAAGTTAATTACGAGCAGTACTTC.